The next 5 T cell receptor beta chains were all read from a single sample in a study of shared clonotypes between healthy human individuals (dated by TCRdb to 2020 to 2021). For the CD8 naive samples, CD45RO-negative cells were positively selected for CCR7, yielding a CD45RA+CCR7+ population from which TemRA cells were excluded. Libraries came from the immunoSEQ multiplex PCR assay. Sourced from immuneACCESS, this table was stored by TCRdb with only in-frame sequences that have V and J called. A share of the clones is absent; for the studies checked, an unresolved V gene accounts for under half, and the remainder has no known explanation. The sample data list about 2 million clones, and approximately 95% of these were observed just once. The top ten clones comprise roughly 1.2% of the sample. Material for sequencing was naive CD8+ T cells sorted from blood. The cell subset or site label for this specimen denotes: CD45RA+CCR7+. The receptors shown here come from a man younger than 30 in good health.

As to this clone: The same CDR3 also results from other DNA sequences found in this sample. J is TRBJ2-7 and V is TRBV9; TRBD1 aligns across 11 bases. V dropped 4 bases and J dropped 2; count of bases not matched to a gene: 2. Germline V lookup: CDR1 SGDLS, CDR2 YYNGEE. This CDR3 has 14 amino acids. This CDR3 reads CASSLGQGAYEQYF. The CDR3 DNA is TGTGCCAGCAGCTTGGGACAGGGGGCCTACGAGCAGTACTTC.

In its sample, this clone was seen a few times. The CDR3 bases are TGTGCCAGCAGTCCCACTAGCGGCCCCTACGAGCAGTACTTC. It encodes CASSPTSGPYEQYF. The chain recombines TRBV6-5 with TRBJ2-7; 8 bases are a match to TRBD2. Losses at the gene ends were 5 bases for V and 2 bases for J; bases not matched to a gene: 5. Germline lookup yields CDR1 MNHEY and CDR2 SVGAGI. The CDR3 is 14 residues long.

The rearrangement links TRBV6-5 to TRBJ2-7, with D unclear. CDR1 is MNHEY, CDR2 SVGAGI, per germline. Trimming took off 0 bases at V and 5 bases at J, with 8 bases between the two ends. The CDR3 covers 13 residues. The CDR3 sequence: CASSYSMADEQYF. The CDR3 DNA follows: TGTGCCAGCAGTTACTCGATGGCAGACGAGCAGTACTTC.

The chain employs TRBV5-4 and TRBJ2-1; 14 bases map to TRBD2. Germline V gives CDR1 SGHNT, CDR2 YYREEE (reference sequence). Trimming took 4 bases from V and 5 from J; bases not matched to a gene: 2. This CDR3 has 15 residues. The CDR3 sequence is CASSATSGRDNEQFF. DNA of the CDR3: TGTGCCAGCAGCGCGACTAGCGGGAGGGACAATGAGCAGTTCTTC.

V usage is TRBV10-3 and J usage is TRBJ2-1; TRBD2 matches at 7 bases. Germline CDR1 ENHRY, CDR2 SYGVKD. V shed 0 bases and J 1 base; nucleotides not matched to a gene: 6. The length of the CDR3 is 17 residues. CDR3 DNA: TGTGCCATCAGTGAGTCAGGGCTAGCGGTTTCCTACAATGAGCAGTTCTTC. This translates into CAISESGLAVSYNEQFF.